The text below deals with one TCR beta chain. Its antigen is unknown. The PCR was carried out with 60 Vbeta primers and 13 Jbeta primers. Measured with immunoSEQ multiplex PCR; TCRdb has only the in-frame clones, and not every one. The sample lists 90,000 to 140,000 clones, less than 80% occurring once. CDR1 SGHNT and CDR2 YENEEA come from the germline V gene. V lost 3 bases and J lost 2, with 8 bases in between. This CDR3 is built from 13 residues. The data derive from a study of cytomegalovirus exposure and HLA in healthy donors. Study-level points and caveats: The investigators catalogued some 150 TCR beta chains as cytomegalovirus-associated. In a later analysis, a genetic analysis reported fewer productive-TCR N-insertions in an Asian-associated ancestry cluster than the cohort average. Reported results showed that the classifier diagnosed cytomegalovirus status with high specificity and sensitivity.

The sequence derives from a man aged 30-40 years in good health and CMV-seronegative. J is TRBJ2-7 and V is TRBV11-3, with a tentative D call TRBD2 (5 bases). Sample: PBMCs. In DNA form, the CDR3 reads TGTGCCAGCAGCTTGAATAGCGCCTACGAGCAGTACTTC. Protein product: CASSLNSAYEQYF. The full variable domain, in which reference TRBV11-3 and TRBJ2-7 provide the parts outside the CDR3, is EAGVVQSPRYKIIEKKQPVAFWCNPISGHNTLYWYLQNLGQGPELLIRYENEEAVDDSQLPKDRFSAERLKGVDSTLKIQPAELGDSAVYLCASSLNSAYEQYFGPGTRLTVT.